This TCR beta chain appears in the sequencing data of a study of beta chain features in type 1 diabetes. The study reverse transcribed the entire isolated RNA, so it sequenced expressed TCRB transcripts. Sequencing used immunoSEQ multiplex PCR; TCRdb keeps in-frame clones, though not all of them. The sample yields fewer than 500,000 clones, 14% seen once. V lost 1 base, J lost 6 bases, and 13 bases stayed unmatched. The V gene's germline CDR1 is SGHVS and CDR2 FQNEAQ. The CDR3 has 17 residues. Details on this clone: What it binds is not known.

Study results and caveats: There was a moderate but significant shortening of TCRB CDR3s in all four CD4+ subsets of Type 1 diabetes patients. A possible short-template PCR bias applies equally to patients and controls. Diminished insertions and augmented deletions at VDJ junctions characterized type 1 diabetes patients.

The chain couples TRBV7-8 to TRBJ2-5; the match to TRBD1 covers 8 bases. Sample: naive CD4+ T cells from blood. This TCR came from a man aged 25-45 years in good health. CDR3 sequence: CASSLGWTGQGRKTQYF. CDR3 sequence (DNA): TGTGCCAGCAGCTTAGGATGGACAGGGCAGGGTAGAAAGACCCAGTACTTC.